This T cell receptor (beta chain) came from a study of molecular identifiers for immune sequencing clone quantification. TCRdb recomputed calls from the PCR reads with MiXCR, one row per CDR3 protein. Of more than 550,000 distinct CDR3 sequences detected, 25% appear once; the ten largest clones hold 0.78%. Germline CDR1 and CDR2: MNHEY and SMNVEV (reference sequence). V lost 2 bases, J lost 9 bases, and 13 bases lay in between. The CDR3 spans 13 residues. Regarding this clonotype: A much larger clone differs by one base, so this may be a read error.

The TCR was taken from a human donor in good health. Some libraries in this study had Jurkat cell RNA spiked in. Source material: naive CD8+ T cells from blood, with Jurkat cell RNA spiked in. Subset in this sample: FACS-sorted CD8+CD4-CCR7+CD45RA+ naive T cells. This chain connects TRBV27 to TRBJ2-5; D call uncertain. The CDR3 bases are TGTGCCAGCAGTTTAGAGCCGGACGAGGCCCAGTACTTC. Its protein product is CASSLEPDEAQYF.